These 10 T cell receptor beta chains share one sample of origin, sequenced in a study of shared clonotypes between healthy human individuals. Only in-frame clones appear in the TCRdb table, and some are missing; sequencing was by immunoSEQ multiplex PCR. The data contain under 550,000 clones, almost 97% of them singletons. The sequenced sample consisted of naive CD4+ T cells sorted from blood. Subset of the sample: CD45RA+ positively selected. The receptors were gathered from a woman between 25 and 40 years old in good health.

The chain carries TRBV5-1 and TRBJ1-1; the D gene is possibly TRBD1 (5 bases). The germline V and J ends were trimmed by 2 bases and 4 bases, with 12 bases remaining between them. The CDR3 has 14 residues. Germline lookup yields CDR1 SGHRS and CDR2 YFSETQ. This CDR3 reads CASSFDQGGTEAFF. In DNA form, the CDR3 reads TGCGCCAGCAGCTTCGACCAGGGAGGCACTGAAGCTTTCTTT.

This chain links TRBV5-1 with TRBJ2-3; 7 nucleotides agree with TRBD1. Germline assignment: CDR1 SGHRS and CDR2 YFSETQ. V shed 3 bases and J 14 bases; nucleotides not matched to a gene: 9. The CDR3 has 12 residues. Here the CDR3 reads CASSWGPGGVYF. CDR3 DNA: TGCGCCAGCAGCTGGGGGCCAGGGGGTGTGTATTTT.

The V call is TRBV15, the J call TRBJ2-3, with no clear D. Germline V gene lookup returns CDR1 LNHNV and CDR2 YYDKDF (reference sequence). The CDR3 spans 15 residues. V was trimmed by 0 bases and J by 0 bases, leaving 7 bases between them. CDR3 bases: TGTGCCACCAGCAGAGATTCTCCCAGCACAGATACGCAGTATTTT. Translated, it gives CATSRDSPSTDTQYF.

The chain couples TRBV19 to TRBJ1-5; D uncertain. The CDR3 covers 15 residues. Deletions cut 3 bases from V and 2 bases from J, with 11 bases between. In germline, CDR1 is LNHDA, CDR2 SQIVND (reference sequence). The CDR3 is CASSIPGRGNQPQHF. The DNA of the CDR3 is TGTGCCAGTAGTATTCCGGGTCGGGGCAATCAGCCCCAGCATTTT.

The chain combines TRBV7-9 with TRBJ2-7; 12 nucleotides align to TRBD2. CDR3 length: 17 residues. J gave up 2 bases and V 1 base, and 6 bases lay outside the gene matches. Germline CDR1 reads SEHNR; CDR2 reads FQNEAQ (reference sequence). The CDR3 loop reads CASSLGTSGDATYEQYF. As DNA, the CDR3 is TGTGCCAGCAGCTTAGGGACTAGCGGGGACGCAACCTACGAGCAGTACTTC.

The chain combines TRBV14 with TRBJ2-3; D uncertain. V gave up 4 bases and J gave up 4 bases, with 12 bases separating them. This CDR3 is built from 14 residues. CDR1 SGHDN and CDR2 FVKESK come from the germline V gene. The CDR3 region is CASSRGVAADTQYF. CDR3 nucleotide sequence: TGTGCCAGCAGCCGAGGTGTAGCCGCAGATACGCAGTATTTT. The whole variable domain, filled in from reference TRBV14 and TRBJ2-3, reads EAGVTQFPSHSVIEKGQTVTLRCDPISGHDNLYWYRRVMGKEIKFLLHFVKESKQDESGMPNNRFLAERTGGTYSTLKVQPAELEDSGVYFCASSRGVAADTQYFGPGTRLTVL.

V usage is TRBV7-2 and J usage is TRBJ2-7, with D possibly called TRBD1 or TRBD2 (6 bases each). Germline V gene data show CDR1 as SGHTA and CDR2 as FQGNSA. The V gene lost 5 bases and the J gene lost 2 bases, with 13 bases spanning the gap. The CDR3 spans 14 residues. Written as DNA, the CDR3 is TGTGCCAGCAGCCGACTTGGGGGGCCCTACGAGCAGTACTTC. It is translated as CASSRLGGPYEQYF.

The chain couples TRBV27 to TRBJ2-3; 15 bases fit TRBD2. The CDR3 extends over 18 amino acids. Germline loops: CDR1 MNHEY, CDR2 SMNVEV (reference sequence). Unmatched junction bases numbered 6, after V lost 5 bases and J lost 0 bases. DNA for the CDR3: TGTGCCAGCAGTCCCGGACTAGCGGGAGGGCCTAGCACAGATACGCAGTATTTT. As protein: CASSPGLAGGPSTDTQYF.

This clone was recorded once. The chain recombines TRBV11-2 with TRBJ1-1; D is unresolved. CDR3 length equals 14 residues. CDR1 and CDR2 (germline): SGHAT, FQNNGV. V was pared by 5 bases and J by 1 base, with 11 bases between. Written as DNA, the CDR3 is TGTGCCAGCAGCCTGAGAGACCGGAACACTGAAGCTTTCTTT. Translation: CASSLRDRNTEAFF.

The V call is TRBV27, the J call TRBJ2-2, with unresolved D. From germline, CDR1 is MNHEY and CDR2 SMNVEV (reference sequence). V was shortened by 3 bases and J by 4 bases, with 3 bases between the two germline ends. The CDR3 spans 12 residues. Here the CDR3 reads CASSFATGELFF. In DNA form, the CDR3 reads TGTGCCAGCAGTTTTGCCACCGGGGAGCTGTTTTTT.